Listed here are 18 T cell receptor beta chains from one sample, sequenced in a study of blood T cell repertoires in COVID-19. Data came from immunoSEQ multiplex PCR; TCRdb stores just in-frame clones and leaves some out. The data hold over 50,000 clones, with around 83% observed a single time. Sequenced input: peripheral blood. These receptors were collected from a man between 65 and 85 years old with active COVID-19.

The gene calls are TRBV7-7 and TRBJ2-1; 11 nucleotides agree with TRBD2. J lost 1 base, V lost 0 bases, and 8 bases had no gene match. The CDR3 extends over 19 amino acids. Germline V gives CDR1 SSHAT, CDR2 FNYEAQ (reference sequence). The CDR3 reads CASSLAESVAGGSYNEQFF. The CDR3 coding sequence is TGTGCCAGCAGCTTAGCGGAATCGGTAGCGGGAGGGTCCTACAATGAGCAGTTCTTC.

This sequence joins TRBV30 and TRBJ2-1; 9 nucleotides align to TRBD1. CDR1 GTSNPN and CDR2 SVGIG come from the germline V gene (reference sequence). V was pared by 7 bases and J by 2 bases, with 3 bases of the junction left unmatched. This CDR3 has 13 residues. DNA of the CDR3: TGTGCCTTGGGACAGGGAACCTACAATGAGCAGTTCTTC. The encoded protein is CALGQGTYNEQFF.

The chain links TRBV27 to TRBJ2-3; D might be TRBD1 (6 bases). The CDR3 is 17 residues long. V dropped 0 bases and J dropped 2 bases, with 15 bases sitting between them. Germline-derived CDR1 and CDR2 are MNHEY and SMNVEV (reference sequence). The DNA of the CDR3 is TGTGCCAGCAGTTTATCTGTCAGGGGTGGTTACACAGATACGCAGTATTTT. Translation gives CASSLSVRGGYTDTQYF.

The J gene is TRBJ2-7, the V gene TRBV2; D is undetermined. Germline CDR1 reads SNHLY; CDR2 reads FYNNEI. The CDR3 has 11 residues. V lost 6 bases, J lost 9 bases, and 12 bases lay in between. CDR3: CASRVRSGQYF. The CDR3 DNA follows: TGTGCCAGCAGGGTGAGGTCCGGGCAGTACTTC.

This rearrangement joins TRBV6-5 to TRBJ1-2; D is possibly TRBD1 (5 bases). There are 11 residues in the CDR3. With 2 bases removed from V and 10 bases from J, the gap between germline ends came to 8 bases. Germline loops: CDR1 MNHEY, CDR2 SVGAGI. CDR3 in DNA: TGTGCCAGCAGTTACGGGGGGAACTACACCTTC. This encodes CASSYGGNYTF.

This rearrangement joins TRBV6-2 or TRBV6-3 to TRBJ1-2; 7 nucleotides align to TRBD1. V lost 2 bases and J lost 0; bases outside the gene matches: 9. This CDR3 contains 17 residues. Per germline, CDR1 MNHEY and CDR2 SVGEGT. CDR3 region: CASSYPDRTLANYGYTF. CDR3 in DNA: TGTGCCAGCAGTTACCCGGACAGGACCCTAGCTAACTATGGCTACACCTTC.

This CDR3 is CASSQAHGSGANVLTF. The CDR3 DNA is TGCGCCAGCAGCCAGGCGCACGGGTCCGGGGCCAACGTCCTGACTTTC. The rearrangement uses TRBV4-3 and TRBJ2-6; no firm D call. Germline V gives CDR1 LGHNA, CDR2 YSLEER. V was shortened by 3 bases and J by 4 bases, with 13 bases between the two germline ends. The CDR3 has 16 residues.

The CDR3 DNA is TGTGCCAGTAGTCCCCAGGCCCTTAACACCGGGGAGCTGTTTTTT. This sequence encodes CASSPQALNTGELFF. The genes are TRBV19 and TRBJ2-2; D ambiguous. V was cut by 5 bases and J by 2 bases, with 12 bases left in between. Germline V lookup: CDR1 LNHDA, CDR2 SQIVND (reference sequence). The CDR3 contains 15 residues.

The rearrangement links TRBV6-4 to TRBJ1-1; D unclear. V lost 2 bases and J lost 1, with 5 bases in between. The CDR3 is 13 residues long. CDR1 is MRHNA and CDR2 is SNTAGT in the germline V gene. CDR3 DNA sequence: TGTGCCAGCAGTGACGGAGAGAACACTGAAGCTTTCTTT. This encodes CASSDGENTEAFF.

The chain links TRBV11-3 to TRBJ2-1, with 9 nucleotides matching TRBD1. CDR1 and CDR2 from the germline V gene are SGHNT and YENEEA. After removal of 6 bases from V and 6 bases from J, the junction contained 6 bases not matched to a gene. The CDR3 spans 14 residues. In nucleotides, the CDR3 is TGTGCCAGCAGTCCGGGACAGGGACTCAATGAGCAGTTCTTC. This gives the protein CASSPGQGLNEQFF.

V and J are TRBV5-4 and TRBJ1-2; TRBD1 agrees at 7 bases. Per germline, CDR1 SGHNT and CDR2 YYREEE (reference sequence). The CDR3 extends over 13 amino acids. V lost 4 bases and J lost 4; bases outside the gene matches: 4. The CDR3 sequence: CASSTRTGYGYTF. For the CDR3, the DNA is TGTGCCAGCAGCACCAGGACAGGCTATGGCTACACCTTC.

The sample holds a few counts of this clone. V is TRBV6-5 and J is TRBJ1-3; TRBD1 is a possible D gene (6 bases). The CDR3 is 15 amino acids. V was trimmed by 7 bases and J by 0 bases, leaving 13 bases between them. Germline lookup yields CDR1 MNHEY and CDR2 SVGAGI. CDR3: CASIRDIFSGNTIYF. Here the CDR3 DNA reads TGTGCCAGCATCCGGGACATTTTCTCTGGAAACACCATATATTTT.

This chain joins TRBV24-1 and TRBJ1-2; TRBD1 matches 11 bases. V shed 2 bases and J 8 bases; nucleotides not matched to a gene: 6. The germline gives CDR1 KGHDR, CDR2 SFDVKD. The CDR3 totals 15 residues. CDR3 nucleotides: TGTGCCACCAGTGATTCCCGGACAGGGGGCAGCGGCTACACCTTC. Its translation: CATSDSRTGGSGYTF.

The chain uses TRBV24-1 and TRBJ2-3, with D possibly TRBD2 on 5 matching bases. Germline CDR1 and CDR2: KGHDR and SFDVKD. This CDR3 is built from 15 residues. V gave up 6 bases and J gave up 2 bases, with 14 bases separating them. CDR3 amino acids: CATSTPGEYTDTQYF. In nucleotides, the CDR3 is TGTGCCACCAGTACACCCGGGGAATACACAGATACGCAGTATTTT.

The chain joins TRBV15 to TRBJ1-2; 7 positions agree with TRBD1. V gave up 0 bases and J gave up 8 bases; unmatched junction bases: 9. Germline lookup yields CDR1 LNHNV and CDR2 YYDKDF (reference sequence). This CDR3 region has 15 residues. CDR3 in amino acids: CATSRELDRAGGYTF. The CDR3 coding sequence is TGTGCCACCAGCAGAGAATTAGACAGGGCGGGAGGCTACACCTTC.

The chain joins TRBV10-3 to TRBJ1-1; no reliable D call. This CDR3 is built from 14 residues. V gave up 2 bases and J gave up 4 bases, with 11 bases separating them. Germline CDR1 and CDR2: ENHRY and SYGVKD. The CDR3 DNA reads TGTGCCATCAGTGAGGTTGGAGGAGGCACTGAAGCTTTCTTT. Translated: CAISEVGGGTEAFF.

The V and J genes are TRBV7-7 and TRBJ2-7; maybe TRBD1 (6 bases). This CDR3 contains 15 residues. V lost 5 bases and J lost 3, with 17 bases in between. CDR1 is SSHAT and CDR2 is FNYEAQ in the germline V gene (reference sequence). CDR3 region: CASSQGTGFFYEQYF. The CDR3 bases are TGTGCCAGCAGCCAGGGGACGGGATTTTTCTACGAGCAGTACTTC.

Turning to this clone: Other DNA sequences in the sample encode the same CDR3. The chain has TRBV5-1 and TRBJ2-5; tentatively, D is TRBD1 (5 bases). Per germline, CDR1 SGHRS and CDR2 YFSETQ. V lost 4 bases, J lost 4 bases, and 11 bases lay in between. CDR3 length: 13 amino acids. CDR3 nucleotides: TGCGCCAGCAGCCAGGGCCTCGCAGAGACCCAGTACTTC. Its protein is CASSQGLAETQYF.